Listed here are 10 T cell receptor beta chains from one sample, sequenced in a study of blood T cell repertoires in COVID-19. Measured with immunoSEQ multiplex PCR; TCRdb has only the in-frame clones, and not every one. Found here are over 110,000 clones, 80% to 90% of them singletons; the top ten hold around 1.7%. The specimen sequenced was peripheral blood. Receptors were obtained from a woman aged 45-65 years with acute or convalescent COVID-19.

The V call is TRBV2, the J call TRBJ2-1, with D hard to call. V lost 0 bases, J lost 8 bases, and 11 bases lay in between. Germline CDR1 reads SNHLY; CDR2 reads FYNNEI. The CDR3 totals 14 residues. For the CDR3, the DNA is TGTGCCAGCAGTGAAGCGCTTCAAGAGGATGAGCAGTTCTTC. It specifies CASSEALQEDEQFF.

V gene TRBV9 combines with J gene TRBJ2-7, with D possibly TRBD1 on 6 matching bases. The CDR3 runs 11 residues. V lost 3 bases, J lost 6 bases, and 7 bases lay in between. The germline CDR1 and CDR2 sequences are SGDLS and YYNGEE. The CDR3 coding sequence is TGTGCCAGCAGCGCAGGGGTCGAGCAGTACTTC. Protein sequence: CASSAGVEQYF.

The gene calls are TRBV10-3 and TRBJ2-1; D uncertain. Germline CDR1 is ENHRY and CDR2 is SYGVKD. CDR3 length: 15 residues. The germline V and J ends were trimmed by 0 bases and 0 bases, with 6 bases remaining between them. DNA of the CDR3: TGTGCCATCAGTGAGTCTTACGGCTCCTACAATGAGCAGTTCTTC. Its protein is CAISESYGSYNEQFF.

This clone was seen a single time. V is TRBV4-2 and J is TRBJ2-1; maybe TRBD2 (6 bases). CDR3 length: 15 residues. Germline assignment: CDR1 LGHNA and CDR2 YNFKEQ. Trimming cost V 0 bases and J 3 bases, with 9 bases left between them. The CDR3 loop reads CASSQEWGDYNEQFF. The CDR3 nucleotides are TGTGCCAGCAGCCAAGAATGGGGGGACTACAATGAGCAGTTCTTC.

The chain recombines TRBV28 with TRBJ1-1; TRBD1 matches 7 bases. V lost 9 bases to trimming and J lost 4 bases; unmatched junction nucleotides: 8. This CDR3 spans 13 amino acids. The germline gives CDR1 MDHEN, CDR2 SYDVKM. CDR3 region: CASYRGYTTEAFF. Written as DNA, the CDR3 is TGTGCCAGTTACAGGGGCTATACCACTGAAGCTTTCTTT.

The chain carries TRBV14 and TRBJ1-2; a weak D match, TRBD1 (6 bases). Per the germline V gene, CDR1 is SGHDN and CDR2 is FVKESK. The CDR3 spans 15 residues. V was clipped by 1 base and J by 5 bases, with 14 bases between them. CDR3 sequence reads: CASSQGGVQGYGYTF. In DNA form, the CDR3 reads TGTGCCAGCAGCCAAGGGGGCGTCCAGGGGTATGGCTACACCTTC.

This sequence joins TRBV29-1 and TRBJ1-2, with 8 bases identical to TRBD1. The CDR3 covers 13 residues. The germline V gene has CDR1 SQVTM and CDR2 ANQGSEA. V lost 3 bases, J lost 3 bases, and 3 bases stayed unmatched. CDR3 region: CSVDETGDYGYTF. The DNA for the CDR3 is TGCAGCGTTGACGAGACAGGGGACTATGGCTACACCTTC.

The genes are TRBV24-1 and TRBJ1-1; D not resolved. The germline V gene has CDR1 KGHDR and CDR2 SFDVKD. Between the trimmed V and J ends, which lost 9 bases and 0 bases, there was a span of 10 bases. CDR3 length: 13 residues. CDR3 sequence reads: CATATGLNTEAFF. The CDR3 bases are TGTGCCACCGCCACGGGGTTGAACACTGAAGCTTTCTTT.

The DNA of the CDR3 is TGTGCCAGCTCACCGATTCCGCCCAGCGGGGTGTCGGGAACAGATACGCAGTATTTT. Encoded protein: CASSPIPPSGVSGTDTQYF. The chain has TRBV18 and TRBJ2-3; TRBD2 aligns across 7 bases. The CDR3 length is 19 residues. Per germline, CDR1 KGHSH and CDR2 LQKENI. With 3 bases clipped from V and 3 bases from J, the junction kept 18 bases outside the gene matches.

The gene calls are TRBV4-2 and TRBJ1-3, with D possibly TRBD1 on 5 matching bases. V lost 0 bases and J lost 4, with 16 bases in between. CDR3 size: 17 residues. Germline CDR1 is LGHNA and CDR2 is YNFKEQ. The CDR3 coding sequence is TGTGCCAGCAGCCAAGAGTCCATGGGAGGGGCAGGAAACACCATATATTTT. Protein sequence: CASSQESMGGAGNTIYF.